This is a list of T cell receptor beta chains from one sample in a study of blood T cell repertoires in COVID-19. Profiling relied on immunoSEQ multiplex PCR, and the TCRdb table lists in-frame clones only, not all of them. The sample lists 150,000 to 200,000 clones, about 88% occurring once. Sequenced input: peripheral blood. The receptors were sampled from a woman aged 80 or older in a cohort sampled during active or convalescent COVID-19. CDR3s include the opening cysteine and the closing phenylalanine or tryptophan. A D gene is named only where the DNA matches it firmly. Rows may omit the clone size; those that give it use once, few, many or a size class.

v_call: TRBV19; clone_size: .; d_call: .; j_call: TRBJ1-4; cdr3_aa: CATAPLWGVATNEKLFF; cdr3_nt: TGTGCCACTGCCCCTCTTTGGGGGGTAGCAACTAATGAAAAACTGTTTTTT
v_call: TRBV15; clone_size: once; d_call: .; j_call: TRBJ1-5; cdr3_aa: CATSEFRGQPQHF; cdr3_nt: TGTGCCACCAGCGAGTTCAGGGGCCAGCCCCAGCATTTT
v_call: TRBV11-2; clone_size: .; d_call: TRBD1; j_call: TRBJ1-2; cdr3_aa: CASSLDLTGDYGYTF; cdr3_nt: TGTGCCAGCAGCTTAGATTTGACAGGGGACTATGGCTACACCTTC
v_call: TRBV6-2/TRBV6-3; clone_size: .; d_call: .; j_call: TRBJ1-2; cdr3_aa: CASSYSRRGGIYGYTF; cdr3_nt: TGTGCCAGCAGTTACTCTCGTCGGGGGGGGATCTATGGCTACACCTTC
v_call: TRBV30; clone_size: once; d_call: .; j_call: TRBJ1-3; cdr3_aa: CAWSVMVAGAPGNTIYF; cdr3_nt: TGTGCCTGGAGTGTAATGGTTGCGGGGGCCCCTGGAAACACCATATATTTT
v_call: TRBV6-2/TRBV6-3; clone_size: .; d_call: TRBD2; j_call: TRBJ2-1; cdr3_aa: CASSYPGLAGRYNNEQFF; cdr3_nt: TGTGCCAGCAGTTACCCCGGACTAGCGGGGCGATATAACAATGAGCAGTTCTTC
v_call: TRBV28; clone_size: .; d_call: .; j_call: TRBJ1-2; cdr3_aa: CASSLLDSNYGYTF; cdr3_nt: TGTGCCAGCAGTCTTCTGGACAGTAACTATGGCTACACCTTC
v_call: TRBV7-2; clone_size: .; d_call: .; j_call: TRBJ2-2; cdr3_aa: CASSLGYRRGTGELFF; cdr3_nt: TGTGCCAGCAGCTTAGGGTACAGAAGGGGAACCGGGGAGCTGTTTTTT
v_call: TRBV6-4; clone_size: .; d_call: TRBD2; j_call: TRBJ2-1; cdr3_aa: CASSTGTSGNNEQFF; cdr3_nt: TGTGCCAGCAGTACCGGGACTAGCGGTAACAATGAGCAGTTCTTC
v_call: TRBV5-1; clone_size: .; d_call: TRBD1; j_call: TRBJ1-1; cdr3_aa: CASSSTGGRDTEAFF; cdr3_nt: TGCGCCAGCAGCAGCACAGGGGGTAGGGACACTGAAGCTTTCTTT
v_call: TRBV19; clone_size: .; d_call: .; j_call: TRBJ1-5; cdr3_aa: CASSIGASGPHSNQPQHF; cdr3_nt: TGTGCCAGTAGTATAGGAGCCAGCGGGCCCCATAGCAATCAGCCCCAGCATTTT
v_call: TRBV9; clone_size: .; d_call: TRBD2; j_call: TRBJ2-1; cdr3_aa: CASSVEAGGLYEQFF; cdr3_nt: TGTGCCAGCAGCGTAGAAGCGGGGGGGCTTTATGAGCAGTTCTTC
v_call: TRBV6-2/TRBV6-3; clone_size: once; d_call: TRBD1; j_call: TRBJ2-3; cdr3_aa: CASSGHGQGHISRDTDTQYF; cdr3_nt: TGTGCCAGCAGTGGCCACGGACAGGGGCACATTTCGAGGGACACAGATACGCAGTATTTT
v_call: TRBV10-2; clone_size: .; d_call: .; j_call: TRBJ1-4; cdr3_aa: CASSDGRANEKLFF; cdr3_nt: TGCGCCAGCAGTGACGGCAGGGCGAATGAAAAACTGTTTTTT
v_call: TRBV10-3; clone_size: .; d_call: .; j_call: TRBJ1-3; cdr3_aa: CAISASSSAGNTIYF; cdr3_nt: TGTGCCATCAGTGCGTCTTCCAGTGCTGGAAACACCATATATTTT
v_call: TRBV5-1; clone_size: once; d_call: TRBD1; j_call: TRBJ1-1; cdr3_aa: CASSRDRVNTEAFF; cdr3_nt: TGCGCCAGCAGCCGGGACAGGGTGAACACTGAAGCTTTCTTT
v_call: TRBV25-1; clone_size: .; d_call: TRBD1; j_call: TRBJ1-2; cdr3_aa: CASSEGQGARGYTF; cdr3_nt: TGTGCCAGCAGTGAGGGACAGGGGGCGCGCGGCTACACCTTC
v_call: TRBV7-9; clone_size: .; d_call: .; j_call: TRBJ1-4; cdr3_aa: CASRQRRGANEKLFF; cdr3_nt: TGTGCCAGCAGGCAACGCAGGGGTGCTAATGAAAAACTGTTTTTT
v_call: TRBV7-9; clone_size: .; d_call: .; j_call: TRBJ2-7; cdr3_aa: CASSLRPLPGSDEQYF; cdr3_nt: TGTGCCAGCAGCTTACGTCCTCTTCCGGGGTCGGACGAGCAGTACTTC
v_call: TRBV6-1; clone_size: .; d_call: .; j_call: TRBJ1-4; cdr3_aa: CASSEFSWEKLFF; cdr3_nt: TGTGCCAGCAGTGAATTTAGTTGGGAAAAACTGTTTTTT
v_call: TRBV7-8; clone_size: .; d_call: .; j_call: TRBJ1-1; cdr3_aa: CASSLALGGLNTEAFF; cdr3_nt: TGTGCCAGCAGCTTAGCGCTCGGAGGCTTGAACACTGAAGCTTTCTTT
v_call: TRBV15; clone_size: .; d_call: .; j_call: TRBJ1-6; cdr3_aa: CATSRRGKSSPLHF; cdr3_nt: TGTGCCACCAGCAGAAGGGGGAAGAGTTCACCCCTCCACTTT
v_call: TRBV3-1/TRBV3-2; clone_size: .; d_call: .; j_call: TRBJ2-2; cdr3_aa: CASSQDEGGTGELFF; cdr3_nt: TGTGCCAGCAGCCAAGATGAGGGTGGCACCGGGGAGCTGTTTTTT
v_call: TRBV28; clone_size: .; d_call: .; j_call: TRBJ1-1; cdr3_aa: CASSSPRGGGNTEAFF; cdr3_nt: TGTGCCAGCAGTTCCCCCAGGGGCGGGGGAAACACTGAAGCTTTCTTT
v_call: TRBV5-1; clone_size: .; d_call: TRBD1; j_call: TRBJ2-3; cdr3_aa: CASSQRTGLTDTQYF; cdr3_nt: TGCGCCAGCAGCCAACGGACAGGGTTGACAGATACGCAGTATTTT
v_call: TRBV6-1; clone_size: .; d_call: .; j_call: TRBJ1-1; cdr3_aa: CASSESWGTAEAFF; cdr3_nt: TGTGCCAGCAGTGAAAGCTGGGGGACTGCTGAAGCTTTCTTT